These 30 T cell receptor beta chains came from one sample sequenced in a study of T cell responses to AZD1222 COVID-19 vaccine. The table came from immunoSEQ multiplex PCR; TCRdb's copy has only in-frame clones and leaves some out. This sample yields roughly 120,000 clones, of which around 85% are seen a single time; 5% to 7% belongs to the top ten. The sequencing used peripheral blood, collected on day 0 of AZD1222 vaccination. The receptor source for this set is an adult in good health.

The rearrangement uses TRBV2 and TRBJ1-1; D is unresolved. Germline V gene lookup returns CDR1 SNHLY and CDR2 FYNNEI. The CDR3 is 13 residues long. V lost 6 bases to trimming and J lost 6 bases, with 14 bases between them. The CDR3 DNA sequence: TGTGCCAGCAGCCCCAGAAGCTACGCTGAAGCTTTCTTT. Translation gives CASSPRSYAEAFF.

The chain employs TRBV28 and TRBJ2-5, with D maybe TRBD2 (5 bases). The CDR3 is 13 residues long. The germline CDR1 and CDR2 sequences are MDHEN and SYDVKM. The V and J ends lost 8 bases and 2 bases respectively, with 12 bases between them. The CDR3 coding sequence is TGTGCCAGCGGACTTTCTAAGCAAGAGACCCAGTACTTC. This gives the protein CASGLSKQETQYF.

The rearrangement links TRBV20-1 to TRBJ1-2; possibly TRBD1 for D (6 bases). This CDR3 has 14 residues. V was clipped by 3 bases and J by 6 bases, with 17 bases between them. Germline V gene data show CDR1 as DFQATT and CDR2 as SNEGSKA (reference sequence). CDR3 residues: CSASGSGAPHGYTF. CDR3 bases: TGCAGTGCTAGTGGATCGGGGGCGCCTCATGGCTACACCTTC.

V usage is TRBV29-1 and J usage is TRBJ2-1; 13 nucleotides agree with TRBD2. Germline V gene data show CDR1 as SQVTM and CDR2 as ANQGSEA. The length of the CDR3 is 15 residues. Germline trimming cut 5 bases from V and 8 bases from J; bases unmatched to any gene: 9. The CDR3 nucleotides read TGCAGCGTTTCAGGACTAGCGGGGGACCTCTATGAGCAGTTCTTC. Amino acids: CSVSGLAGDLYEQFF.

Written as DNA, the CDR3 is TGTGCCAGCAGTTTCGTGAGGGGAGTCCAAGAGACCCAGTACTTC. Translating gives CASSFVRGVQETQYF. V gene TRBV28 combines with J gene TRBJ2-5; D possibly matches TRBD1 or TRBD2 (5 bases each). The CDR3 is 15 residues long. V dropped 3 bases and J dropped 1 base, with 12 bases sitting between them. Germline V lookup: CDR1 MDHEN, CDR2 SYDVKM.

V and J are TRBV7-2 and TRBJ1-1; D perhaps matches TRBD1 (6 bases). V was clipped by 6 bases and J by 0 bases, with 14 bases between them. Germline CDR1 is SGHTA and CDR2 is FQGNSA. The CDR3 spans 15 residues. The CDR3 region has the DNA TGTGCCAGCAGGTCGGGGGCCGGCGTGAACACTGAAGCTTTCTTT. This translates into CASRSGAGVNTEAFF.

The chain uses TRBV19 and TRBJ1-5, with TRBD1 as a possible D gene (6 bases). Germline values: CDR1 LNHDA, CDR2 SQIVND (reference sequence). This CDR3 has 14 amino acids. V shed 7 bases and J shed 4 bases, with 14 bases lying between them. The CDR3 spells CASKGVSQNQPQHF. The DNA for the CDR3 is TGTGCCAGTAAGGGGGTCTCGCAAAATCAGCCCCAGCATTTT.

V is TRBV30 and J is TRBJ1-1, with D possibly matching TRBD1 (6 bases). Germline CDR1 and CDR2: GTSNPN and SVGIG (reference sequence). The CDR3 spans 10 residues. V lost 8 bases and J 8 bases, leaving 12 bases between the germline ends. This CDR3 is CAGNRVEAFF. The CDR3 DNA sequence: TGTGCCGGGAACAGGGTAGAAGCTTTCTTT.

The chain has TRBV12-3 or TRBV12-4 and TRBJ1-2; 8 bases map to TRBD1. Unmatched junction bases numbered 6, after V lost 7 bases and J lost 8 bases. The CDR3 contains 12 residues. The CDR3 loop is CASTRTGWGYTF. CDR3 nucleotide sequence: TGTGCCAGCACCCGGACAGGGTGGGGCTACACCTTC.

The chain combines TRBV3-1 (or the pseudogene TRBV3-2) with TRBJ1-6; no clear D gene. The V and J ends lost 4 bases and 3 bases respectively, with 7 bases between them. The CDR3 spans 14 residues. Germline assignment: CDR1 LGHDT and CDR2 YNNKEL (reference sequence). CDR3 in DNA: TGTGCCAGCAGCCGAAATTGCTATAATTCACCCCTCCACTTT. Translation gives CASSRNCYNSPLHF.

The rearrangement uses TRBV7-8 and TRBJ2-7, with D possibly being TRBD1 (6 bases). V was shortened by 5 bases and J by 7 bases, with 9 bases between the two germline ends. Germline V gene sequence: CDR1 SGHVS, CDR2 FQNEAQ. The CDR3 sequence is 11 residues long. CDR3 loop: CASSRDREQYF. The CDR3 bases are TGTGCCAGCAGCCGAGACAGGGAGCAGTACTTC.

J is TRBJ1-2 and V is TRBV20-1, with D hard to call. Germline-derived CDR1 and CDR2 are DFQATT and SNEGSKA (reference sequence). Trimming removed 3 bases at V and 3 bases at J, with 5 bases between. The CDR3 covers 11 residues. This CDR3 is CSASFDYGYTF. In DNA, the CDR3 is TGCAGTGCTAGTTTTGACTATGGCTACACCTTC.

CDR3 sequence reads: CASSLGTGMNTEAFF. The CDR3 DNA reads TGTGCCAGCAGTTTAGGAACAGGGATGAACACTGAAGCTTTCTTT. The chain joins TRBV28 to TRBJ1-1; D is perhaps TRBD1 (6 bases). The germline V gene has CDR1 MDHEN and CDR2 SYDVKM. Trimming pared 2 bases from V and 0 bases from J, leaving 10 bases between. The CDR3 length is 15 residues.

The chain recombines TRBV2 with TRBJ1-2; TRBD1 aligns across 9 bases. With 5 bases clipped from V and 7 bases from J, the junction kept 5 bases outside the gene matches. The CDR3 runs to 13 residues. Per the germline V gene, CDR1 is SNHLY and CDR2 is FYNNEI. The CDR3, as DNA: TGTGCCAGCAGTCCGGACAGGGGTCGTGGCTACACCTTC. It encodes CASSPDRGRGYTF.

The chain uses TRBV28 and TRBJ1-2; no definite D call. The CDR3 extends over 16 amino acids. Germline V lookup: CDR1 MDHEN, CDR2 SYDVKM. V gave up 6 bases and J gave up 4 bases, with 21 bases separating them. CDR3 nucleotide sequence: TGTGCCAGCAGCGTCAATCGGTCTGGGCGCGGCTATGGCTACACCTTC. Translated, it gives CASSVNRSGRGYGYTF.

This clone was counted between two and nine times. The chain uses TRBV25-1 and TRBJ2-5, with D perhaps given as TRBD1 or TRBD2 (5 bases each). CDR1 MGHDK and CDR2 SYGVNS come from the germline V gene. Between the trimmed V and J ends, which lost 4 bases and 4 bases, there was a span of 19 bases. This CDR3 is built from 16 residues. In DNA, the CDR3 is TGTGCCAGCAGTGCCGGGGCCCATAGAACCCCAGAGACCCAGTACTTC. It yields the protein CASSAGAHRTPETQYF.

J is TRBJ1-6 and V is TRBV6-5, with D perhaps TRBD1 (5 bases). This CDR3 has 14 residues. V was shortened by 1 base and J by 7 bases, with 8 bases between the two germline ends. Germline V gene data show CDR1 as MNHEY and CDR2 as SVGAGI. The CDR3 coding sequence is TGTGCCAGCAGTTACTTTCAGGGAAATTCACCCCTCCACTTT. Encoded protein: CASSYFQGNSPLHF.

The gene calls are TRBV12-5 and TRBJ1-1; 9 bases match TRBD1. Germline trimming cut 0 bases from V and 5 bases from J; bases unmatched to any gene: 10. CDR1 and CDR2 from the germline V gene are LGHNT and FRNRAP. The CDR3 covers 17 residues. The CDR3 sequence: CASGLVSPGTGWTEAFF. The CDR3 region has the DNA TGTGCTAGTGGTTTGGTTTCCCCGGGGACAGGGTGGACTGAAGCTTTCTTT. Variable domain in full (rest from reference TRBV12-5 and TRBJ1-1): DARVTQTPRHKVTEMGQEVTMRCQPILGHNTVFWYRQTMMQGLELLAYFRNRAPLDDSGMPKDRFSAEMPDATLATLKIQPSEPRDSAVYFCASGLVSPGTGWTEAFFGQGTRLTVV.

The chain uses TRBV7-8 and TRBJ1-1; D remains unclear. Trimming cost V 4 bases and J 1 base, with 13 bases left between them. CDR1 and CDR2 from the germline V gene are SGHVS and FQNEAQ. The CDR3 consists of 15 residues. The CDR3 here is CASSSIRDANTEAFF. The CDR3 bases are TGTGCCAGCAGCTCTATAAGAGACGCGAACACTGAAGCTTTCTTT.

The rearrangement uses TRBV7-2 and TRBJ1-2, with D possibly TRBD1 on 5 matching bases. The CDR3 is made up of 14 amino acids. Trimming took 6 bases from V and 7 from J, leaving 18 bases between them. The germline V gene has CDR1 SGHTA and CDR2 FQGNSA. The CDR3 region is CASRDSQGTRGYTF. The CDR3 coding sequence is TGTGCCAGCAGAGATTCCCAAGGGACTCGTGGCTACACCTTC.

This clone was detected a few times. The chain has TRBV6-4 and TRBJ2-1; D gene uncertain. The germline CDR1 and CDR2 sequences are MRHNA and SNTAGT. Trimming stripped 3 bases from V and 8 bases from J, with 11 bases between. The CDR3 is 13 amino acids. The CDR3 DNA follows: TGTGCCAGCAGTGAAACCTACATCCATGAGCAGTTCTTC. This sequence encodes CASSETYIHEQFF.

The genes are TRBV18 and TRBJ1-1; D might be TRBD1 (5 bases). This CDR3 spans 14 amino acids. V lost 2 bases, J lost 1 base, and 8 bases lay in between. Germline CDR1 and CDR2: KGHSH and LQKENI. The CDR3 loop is CASSPAGTNTEAFF. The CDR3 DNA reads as TGTGCCAGCTCACCAGCCGGGACGAACACTGAAGCTTTCTTT.

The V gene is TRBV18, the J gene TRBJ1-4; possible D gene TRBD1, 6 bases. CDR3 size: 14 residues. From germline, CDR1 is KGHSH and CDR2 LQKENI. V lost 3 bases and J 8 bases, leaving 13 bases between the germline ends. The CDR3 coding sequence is TGTGCCAGCTCACCCCCGGGGGCTGGAGAAAAACTGTTTTTT. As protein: CASSPPGAGEKLFF.

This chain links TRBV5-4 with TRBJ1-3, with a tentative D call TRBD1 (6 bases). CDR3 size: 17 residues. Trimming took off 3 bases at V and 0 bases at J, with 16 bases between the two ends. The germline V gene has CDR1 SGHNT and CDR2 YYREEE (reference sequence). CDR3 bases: TGTGCCAGCAGCTGGGGCCCTAGGGGGTTCTCTGGAAACACCATATATTTT. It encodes CASSWGPRGFSGNTIYF.

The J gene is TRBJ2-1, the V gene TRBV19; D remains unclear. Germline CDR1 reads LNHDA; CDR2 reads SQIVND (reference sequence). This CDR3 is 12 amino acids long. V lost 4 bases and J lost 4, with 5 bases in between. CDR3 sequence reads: CASSRAYNEQFF. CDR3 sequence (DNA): TGTGCCAGTAGTAGGGCGTACAATGAGCAGTTCTTC. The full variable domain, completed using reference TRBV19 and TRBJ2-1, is DGGITQSPKYLFRKEGQNVTLSCEQNLNHDAMYWYRQDPGQGLRLIYYSQIVNDFQKGDIAEGYSVSREKKESFPLTVTSAQKNPTAFYLCASSRAYNEQFFGPGTRLTVL.

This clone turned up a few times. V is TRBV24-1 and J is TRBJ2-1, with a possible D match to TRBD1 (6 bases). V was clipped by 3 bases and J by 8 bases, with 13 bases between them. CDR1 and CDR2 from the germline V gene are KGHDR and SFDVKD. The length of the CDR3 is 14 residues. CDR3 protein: CATSDPTGIDEQFF. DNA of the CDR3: TGTGCCACCAGTGATCCAACAGGGATCGATGAGCAGTTCTTC.

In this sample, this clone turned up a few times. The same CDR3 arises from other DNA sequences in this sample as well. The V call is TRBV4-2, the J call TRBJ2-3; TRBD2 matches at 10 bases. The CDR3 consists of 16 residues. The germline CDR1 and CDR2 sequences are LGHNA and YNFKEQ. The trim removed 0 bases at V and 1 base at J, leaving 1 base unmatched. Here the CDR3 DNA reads TGTGCCAGCAGCCAAGATCTAGCGGGGGGCACAGATACGCAGTATTTT. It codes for CASSQDLAGGTDTQYF.

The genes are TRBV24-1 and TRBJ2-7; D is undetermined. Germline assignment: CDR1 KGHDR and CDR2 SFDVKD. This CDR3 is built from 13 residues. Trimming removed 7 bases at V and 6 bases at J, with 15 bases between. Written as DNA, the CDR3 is TGTGCCACCAGCGCCGACCGGTTCTCCGAGCAGTACTTC. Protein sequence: CATSADRFSEQYF.

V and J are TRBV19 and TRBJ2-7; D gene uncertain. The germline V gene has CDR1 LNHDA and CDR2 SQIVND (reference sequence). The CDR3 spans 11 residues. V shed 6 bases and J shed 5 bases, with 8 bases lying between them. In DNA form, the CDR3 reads TGTGCCAGTAGAAGGGCAAACGAGCAGTACTTC. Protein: CASRRANEQYF.

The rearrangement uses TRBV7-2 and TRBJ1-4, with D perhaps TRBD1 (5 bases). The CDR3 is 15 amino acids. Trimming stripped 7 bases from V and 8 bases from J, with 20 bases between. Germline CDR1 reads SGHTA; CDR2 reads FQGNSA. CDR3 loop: CASKPTGTAGEKLFF. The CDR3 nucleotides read TGTGCCAGCAAACCTACGGGGACGGCGGGGGAAAAACTGTTTTTT. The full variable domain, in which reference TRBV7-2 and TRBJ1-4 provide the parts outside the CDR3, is GAGVSQSPSNKVTEKGKDVELRCDPISGHTALYWYRQSLGQGLEFLIYFQGNSAPDKSGLPSDRFSAERTGGSVSTLTIQRTQQEDSAVYLCASKPTGTAGEKLFFGSGTQLSVL.